This TCR beta chain was obtained from a study of blood T cell repertoires in COVID-19. About the research overall: Acute and convalescent COVID-19 samples came from the United States, Italy and Spain. From T cells, B-cell-depleted T cells, or PBMCs came the material, which was cDNA or gDNA.

The CDR3 spans 14 residues. Germline lookup yields CDR1 LNHNV and CDR2 YYDKDF (reference sequence). Between the trimmed V and J ends, which lost 2 bases and 7 bases, there was a span of 14 bases. In the original analysis: Using reference gene primer amplification, nucleated cell counts were estimated. Libraries were prepared by immunoSEQ multiplex PCR; TCRdb keeps only in-frame clonotypes and omits some of them. V and J calls and clone size follow that table, whereas D and trimming were derived from the DNA. The data contain under 450,000 clones, approximately 90% of them singletons. Seattle-derived patients entered the study during active infection and were followed longitudinally.

This chain links TRBV15 with TRBJ1-2; D is possibly TRBD1 (5 bases). The source is a woman between 50 and 59 years old with COVID-19, enrolled during active disease. Sequencing was performed on peripheral blood. The CDR3 sequence is CATSRSSRGGGYTF. CDR3 in DNA: TGTGCCACCAGCAGATCAAGTAGGGGTGGTGGCTACACCTTC.